This T cell receptor beta chain was sequenced in a study of OX40 agonist ivuxolimab in advanced cancers. Study context: The drug used for patients, ivuxolimab, was an agonistic anti-OX40 (CD134) antibody.

Assay: immunoSEQ multiplex PCR; the TCRdb copy retains only in-frame clones and omits some. The repertoire includes 35,000 to 45,000 clones, around 87% of them detected once, and about 3.6% sits in the top ten. Blood was sampled at baseline, cycle 4 day 1, and cycle 7 day 1. Germline-derived CDR1 and CDR2 are SNHLY and FYNNEI. Trimming left V 2 bases short and J 5 bases short, with 7 bases between. The CDR3 contains 13 residues. This chain uses TRBV2 with TRBJ1-5; D gene ambiguous. The sequence came from an adult with an advanced solid tumor such as melanoma, head and neck, liver or kidney cancer. The specimen comprised CD4+ or CD8+ T cells sorted from blood, sampled in a trial of the OX40 agonist ivuxolimab. DNA for the CDR3: TGTGCCAGCAGTGAAAGGATAGATCAGCCCCAGCATTTT. This sequence encodes CASSERIDQPQHF.